This is a list of T cell receptor beta chains from one sample in a study of cytomegalovirus exposure and HLA in healthy donors. Only in-frame clones appear in the TCRdb table, and some are missing; sequencing was by immunoSEQ multiplex PCR. The repertoire has around 64,000 clones, about 85% of them found once; the top ten carry around a tenth. Material for sequencing was PBMCs. The receptors come from a female donor in good health and CMV-seronegative. The CDR3 runs from the conserved cysteine through the conserved F or W. The order of the fields is clone size, V gene, J gene, D gene, CDR3 DNA, CDR3 protein. D genes are given only for firm matches. Size is omitted from some rows. Given values are once, few, many or a class for expanded clones.

clone size: few
V gene: TRBV5-1
J gene: TRBJ2-7
D gene: -
CDR3 DNA: TGCGCCAGCAGCCCCTGGACCGGGACCTACGAGCAGTACTTC
CDR3 protein: CASSPWTGTYEQYF

clone size: -
V gene: TRBV27
J gene: TRBJ2-6
D gene: -
CDR3 DNA: TGTGCCAGCAGTTTATCCGGGGCTGGGGCCAACGTCCTGACTTTC
CDR3 protein: CASSLSGAGANVLTF

clone size: few
V gene: TRBV9
J gene: TRBJ2-7
D gene: -
CDR3 DNA: TGTGCCAGCAGCCCGGAGCGGATTGCCTACGAGCAGTACTTC
CDR3 protein: CASSPERIAYEQYF

clone size: -
V gene: TRBV6-5
J gene: TRBJ1-3
D gene: -
CDR3 DNA: TGTGCCAGCAGTGAGGACACAAGAAACACCATATATTTT
CDR3 protein: CASSEDTRNTIYF

clone size: -
V gene: TRBV5-6
J gene: TRBJ2-7
D gene: -
CDR3 DNA: TGTGCCAGCAGCTTGAGTGGACTAAGCTACGAGCAGTACTTC
CDR3 protein: CASSLSGLSYEQYF

clone size: -
V gene: TRBV28
J gene: TRBJ2-7
D gene: -
CDR3 DNA: TGTGCCAGCAGTCCCGGGAGTTATTACGAGCAGTACTTC
CDR3 protein: CASSPGSYYEQYF

clone size: -
V gene: TRBV9
J gene: TRBJ1-4
D gene: -
CDR3 DNA: TGTGCCAGCAGCCGGACGCCAGGGAATGAAAAACTGTTTTTT
CDR3 protein: CASSRTPGNEKLFF

clone size: -
V gene: TRBV29-1
J gene: TRBJ2-2
D gene: TRBD2
CDR3 DNA: TGCAGCGTCCCTTTAGCGGGAGGTCGGGGAACCGGGGAGCTGTTTTTT
CDR3 protein: CSVPLAGGRGTGELFF

clone size: -
V gene: TRBV5-1
J gene: TRBJ2-7
D gene: TRBD1
CDR3 DNA: TGCGCCAGCAGCCCTCGGACAGGGGAGGACGAGCAGTACTTC
CDR3 protein: CASSPRTGEDEQYF

clone size: -
V gene: TRBV6-5
J gene: TRBJ1-5
D gene: -
CDR3 DNA: TGTGCCAGCAGTAGTTCGGGACTGTACAATCAGCCCCAGCATTTT
CDR3 protein: CASSSSGLYNQPQHF

clone size: -
V gene: TRBV2
J gene: TRBJ1-2
D gene: -
CDR3 DNA: TGTGCCAGCAGTGAAAACAGGAAGGGCGATGGCTACACCTTC
CDR3 protein: CASSENRKGDGYTF

clone size: -
V gene: TRBV5-4
J gene: TRBJ2-7
D gene: TRBD1
CDR3 DNA: TGTGCCAGCAGCTTGGGTGGGACAGGGGGCCACGAGCAGTACTTC
CDR3 protein: CASSLGGTGGHEQYF

clone size: -
V gene: TRBV27
J gene: TRBJ2-7
D gene: TRBD2
CDR3 DNA: TGTGCCAGCAGTATTAGCGGGGTCCTCTCCTACGAGCAGTACTTC
CDR3 protein: CASSISGVLSYEQYF

clone size: -
V gene: TRBV10-3
J gene: TRBJ2-7
D gene: -
CDR3 DNA: TGTGCCATCAGTGAGGGGGGCTTCTCCTACGAGCAGTACTTC
CDR3 protein: CAISEGGFSYEQYF

clone size: -
V gene: TRBV18
J gene: TRBJ2-2
D gene: -
CDR3 DNA: TGTGCCAGCTCACCACTTGTTCAGAACACCGGGGAGCTGTTTTTT
CDR3 protein: CASSPLVQNTGELFF

clone size: few
V gene: TRBV7-8
J gene: TRBJ1-1
D gene: TRBD1
CDR3 DNA: TGTGCCAGCAGCTTAGCAGGTCCCGGGACAGGGCTGAACACTGAAGCTTTCTTT
CDR3 protein: CASSLAGPGTGLNTEAFF

clone size: -
V gene: TRBV7-9
J gene: TRBJ1-1
D gene: -
CDR3 DNA: TGTGCCAGCAGCATAGCCGGGACTTACACTGAAGCTTTCTTT
CDR3 protein: CASSIAGTYTEAFF

clone size: -
V gene: TRBV27
J gene: TRBJ1-2
D gene: -
CDR3 DNA: TGTGCCACCATGGGGGGACCTAACTATGGCTACACCTTC
CDR3 protein: CATMGGPNYGYTF

clone size: -
V gene: TRBV4-2
J gene: TRBJ2-5
D gene: -
CDR3 DNA: TGTGCCAGCAGCCAAGAAGCGCCGGGGGTACAAGAGACCCAGTACTTC
CDR3 protein: CASSQEAPGVQETQYF

clone size: -
V gene: TRBV19
J gene: TRBJ2-5
D gene: TRBD1
CDR3 DNA: TGTGCCAGTAGTGAACAGGGGGCGGTTGAGACCCAGTACTTC
CDR3 protein: CASSEQGAVETQYF

clone size: -
V gene: TRBV19
J gene: TRBJ2-7
D gene: -
CDR3 DNA: TGTGCCAGTAGTATTCGACAGAGAACCTACGAGCAGTACTTC
CDR3 protein: CASSIRQRTYEQYF

clone size: once
V gene: TRBV7-3
J gene: TRBJ2-3
D gene: -
CDR3 DNA: TGTGCCAGCAGCTCCGGCGGCTCACGGGGTCAAGATACGCAGTATTTT
CDR3 protein: CASSSGGSRGQDTQYF

clone size: -
V gene: TRBV4-1
J gene: TRBJ2-7
D gene: TRBD1
CDR3 DNA: TGCGCCAGCAGCCAAGTCGGGACAGGGACCTACGAGCAGTACTTC
CDR3 protein: CASSQVGTGTYEQYF

clone size: -
V gene: TRBV5-1
J gene: TRBJ2-5
D gene: -
CDR3 DNA: TGCGCCAGCAGCTTACAGGGTATGGAAGAGACCCAGTACTTC
CDR3 protein: CASSLQGMEETQYF

clone size: few
V gene: TRBV11-2
J gene: TRBJ1-1
D gene: TRBD1
CDR3 DNA: TGTGCCAGCAGCCCCCTTACGGGACAGGGAAGTTGGAACACTGAAGCTTTCTTT
CDR3 protein: CASSPLTGQGSWNTEAFF

clone size: -
V gene: TRBV6-5
J gene: TRBJ2-4
D gene: TRBD1
CDR3 DNA: TGTGCCAGCAGCAAGGGGACAGGGGGCGAAAACATTCAGTACTTC
CDR3 protein: CASSKGTGGENIQYF

clone size: -
V gene: TRBV5-1
J gene: TRBJ2-3
D gene: TRBD2
CDR3 DNA: TGCGCCAGCACCCTAGCGGAGATCACAGATACGCAGTATTTT
CDR3 protein: CASTLAEITDTQYF

clone size: -
V gene: TRBV5-1
J gene: TRBJ1-3
D gene: TRBD1
CDR3 DNA: TGCGCCAGCAGCAAAGGACAGGAGAGCTCTGGAAACACCATATATTTT
CDR3 protein: CASSKGQESSGNTIYF

clone size: -
V gene: TRBV29-1
J gene: TRBJ2-7
D gene: -
CDR3 DNA: TGCAGCGTTGGGGAGGTCAGGGCCTACGAGCAGTACTTC
CDR3 protein: CSVGEVRAYEQYF

clone size: -
V gene: TRBV19
J gene: TRBJ1-5
D gene: -
CDR3 DNA: TGTGCCAGTAGTCACCGGGACACCTTTCGGCCCCAGCATTTT
CDR3 protein: CASSHRDTFRPQHF

clone size: -
V gene: TRBV7-2
J gene: TRBJ1-4
D gene: -
CDR3 DNA: TGTGCCAGCAGCTTAGCTTCGGGAGATGAAAAACTGTTTTTT
CDR3 protein: CASSLASGDEKLFF

clone size: -
V gene: TRBV5-1
J gene: TRBJ2-7
D gene: TRBD2
CDR3 DNA: TGCGCCAGCAGCTTGGGGAGCGGGAGCTACGAGCAGTACTTC
CDR3 protein: CASSLGSGSYEQYF

clone size: once
V gene: TRBV6-1
J gene: TRBJ1-1
D gene: -
CDR3 DNA: TGTGCCAGCCTCAGGGTTGGGAACACTGAAGCTTTCTTT
CDR3 protein: CASLRVGNTEAFF

clone size: -
V gene: TRBV18
J gene: TRBJ1-1
D gene: TRBD1
CDR3 DNA: TGTGCCAGCTCACCACCGACAGGGATGAACACTGAAGCTTTCTTT
CDR3 protein: CASSPPTGMNTEAFF

clone size: -
V gene: TRBV7-2
J gene: TRBJ1-1
D gene: -
CDR3 DNA: TGTGCCAGCAGGACAAGGACAGCGAGACTGAACACTGAAGCTTTCTTT
CDR3 protein: CASRTRTARLNTEAFF

clone size: -
V gene: TRBV5-5
J gene: TRBJ2-5
D gene: TRBD1
CDR3 DNA: TGTGCCAGCATCCTGCGAACAGGGGGCAGTGAGACCCAGTACTTC
CDR3 protein: CASILRTGGSETQYF

clone size: -
V gene: TRBV29-1
J gene: TRBJ1-5
D gene: TRBD1
CDR3 DNA: TGCAGCGCCTCCGAGGGACAGAATCAGCCCCAGCATTTT
CDR3 protein: CSASEGQNQPQHF

clone size: -
V gene: TRBV6-6
J gene: TRBJ2-5
D gene: -
CDR3 DNA: TGTGCCAGCAGTTACTCGAACGGGAAGGAGACCCAGTACTTC
CDR3 protein: CASSYSNGKETQYF

clone size: few
V gene: TRBV4-2
J gene: TRBJ2-3
D gene: TRBD1
CDR3 DNA: TGTGCCAGCAGCCAACGACAGGGGGCTACGACAGATACGCAGTATTTT
CDR3 protein: CASSQRQGATTDTQYF

clone size: -
V gene: TRBV5-1
J gene: TRBJ2-5
D gene: -
CDR3 DNA: TGCGCCAGCAGCTCCAGTGGGGACTCCCGCCAAGAGACCCAGTACTTC
CDR3 protein: CASSSSGDSRQETQYF

clone size: -
V gene: TRBV27
J gene: TRBJ1-6
D gene: -
CDR3 DNA: TGTGCCAGCAGACCACGCGACTCCTATAATTCACCCCTCCACTTT
CDR3 protein: CASRPRDSYNSPLHF

clone size: -
V gene: TRBV10-2
J gene: TRBJ1-1
D gene: -
CDR3 DNA: TGCGCCAGCTCCCGGGCGGGGGTGAACACTGAAGCTTTCTTT
CDR3 protein: CASSRAGVNTEAFF

clone size: -
V gene: TRBV27
J gene: TRBJ2-7
D gene: -
CDR3 DNA: TGTGCCAGCAGGTCGACGACAGTGTACGAGCAGTACTTC
CDR3 protein: CASRSTTVYEQYF

clone size: -
V gene: TRBV29-1
J gene: TRBJ2-7
D gene: -
CDR3 DNA: TGCAGCGCCGCTGATACAGCCTACGAGCAGTACTTC
CDR3 protein: CSAADTAYEQYF

clone size: -
V gene: TRBV28
J gene: TRBJ2-7
D gene: -
CDR3 DNA: TGTGCCAGCAGTTCGGGGAGCTCCTACGAGCAGTACTTC
CDR3 protein: CASSSGSSYEQYF

clone size: -
V gene: TRBV15
J gene: TRBJ2-7
D gene: -
CDR3 DNA: TGTGCCACCAGCTCAAGGATAGGACATCCTTACGAGCAGTACTTC
CDR3 protein: CATSSRIGHPYEQYF

clone size: -
V gene: TRBV14
J gene: TRBJ2-3
D gene: -
CDR3 DNA: TGTGCCAGCAGCTCTCCGCGAAGCACAGATACGCAGTATTTT
CDR3 protein: CASSSPRSTDTQYF

clone size: -
V gene: TRBV6-5
J gene: TRBJ1-6
D gene: TRBD1
CDR3 DNA: TGTGCCAGCAGTTACCCAAAACCAGGGGGGAATTCACCCCTCCACTTT
CDR3 protein: CASSYPKPGGNSPLHF

clone size: -
V gene: TRBV29-1
J gene: TRBJ1-2
D gene: TRBD1
CDR3 DNA: TGCAGCGTGGGGTCCCGGGACAGAGCTAACTATGGCTACACCTTC
CDR3 protein: CSVGSRDRANYGYTF

clone size: once
V gene: TRBV7-2
J gene: TRBJ2-7
D gene: TRBD2
CDR3 DNA: TGTGCCAGCAGCCCCGGGACTAGCGGGAGATTTGGCGAGCAGTACTTC
CDR3 protein: CASSPGTSGRFGEQYF

clone size: few
V gene: TRBV18
J gene: TRBJ1-2
D gene: TRBD1
CDR3 DNA: TGTGCCAGCTCACCACCTAGTCGGGACAGGGTTTATGGCTACACCTTC
CDR3 protein: CASSPPSRDRVYGYTF

clone size: -
V gene: TRBV6-5
J gene: TRBJ2-7
D gene: TRBD2
CDR3 DNA: TGTGCCAGCAGATCTAGCGGGAGTATGTTCAACGAGCAGTACTTC
CDR3 protein: CASRSSGSMFNEQYF

clone size: -
V gene: TRBV6-1
J gene: TRBJ1-2
D gene: -
CDR3 DNA: TGTGCCAGCAGTGAAATCGACAGAACCGGCTACACCTTC
CDR3 protein: CASSEIDRTGYTF

clone size: -
V gene: TRBV9
J gene: TRBJ1-2
D gene: -
CDR3 DNA: TGTGCCAGCAGCGGCCAGGGGTTTGGCTACACCTTC
CDR3 protein: CASSGQGFGYTF

clone size: -
V gene: TRBV12-5
J gene: TRBJ2-7
D gene: -
CDR3 DNA: TGTGCTAGTGGTTTGGGGCAGGGCCACGAGCAGTACTTC
CDR3 protein: CASGLGQGHEQYF